These T cell receptor beta chains were read from a single sample in a study of cytomegalovirus exposure and HLA in healthy donors. Clones were sequenced by immunoSEQ multiplex PCR, and TCRdb holds only the in-frame ones, with some missing. The sample includes around 180,000 clones, over 65% seen only once; the top ten take over 2%. Input material: PBMCs. The source is a man aged 60 to 75 in good health and CMV-seronegative. The CDR3 runs from the conserved cysteine through the conserved F or W. D genes are given only for firm matches. Clone size is given for some rows only: seen once, a few or many times, or a class if the clone is expanded.

CDR3aa,CDR3nt,v_gene,abundance,j_gene,d_gene
CASSPGGQGTDTQYF,TGTGCCAGCAGTCCAGGGGGGCAGGGGACAGATACGCAGTATTTT,TRBV5-4,-,TRBJ2-3,-
CSVEGQGSCEQYF,TGCAGCGTTGAGGGACAGGGGAGTTGCGAGCAGTACTTC,TRBV29-1,-,TRBJ2-7,TRBD1
CASSGGQGNNQPQHF,TGTGCCAGCAGTGGCGGGCAGGGGAACAATCAGCCCCAGCATTTT,TRBV6-1,-,TRBJ1-5,-
CASSQPGTIGGAFF,TGCGCCAGCAGCCAACCTGGGACAATTGGGGGAGCTTTCTTT,TRBV4-1,few,TRBJ1-1,-
CASSPRLAGVGETQYF,TGTGCCAGCTCACCTCGACTAGCGGGAGTTGGAGAGACCCAGTACTTC,TRBV18,-,TRBJ2-5,TRBD2
CASSTGITEAFF,TGTGCCAGCTCGACAGGGATCACTGAAGCTTTCTTT,TRBV2,-,TRBJ1-1,TRBD1
CASQTNGRQNEKLFF,TGTGCCAGCCAAACCAACGGCAGACAAAATGAAAAACTGTTTTTT,TRBV11-2,-,TRBJ1-4,-
CASSPPGLSTNEKLFF,TGTGCCAGCTCCCCACCGGGGCTCTCAACTAATGAAAAACTGTTTTTT,TRBV18,-,TRBJ1-4,-
CATSRGAGDTDTQYF,TGTGCCACCAGCAGAGGAGCGGGGGACACAGATACGCAGTATTTT,TRBV15,-,TRBJ2-3,TRBD2
CASSLQGAGDEKLFF,TGTGCCAGCAGTTTGCAGGGGGCGGGAGACGAAAAACTGTTTTTT,TRBV6-6,once,TRBJ1-4,TRBD1
CSVEKAGGTPYNEQFF,TGCAGCGTTGAAAAGGCGGGGGGGACCCCCTACAATGAGCAGTTCTTC,TRBV29-1,-,TRBJ2-1,TRBD2
CASSQSDRWAGELFF,TGTGCCAGCAGCCAATCCGACAGGTGGGCCGGGGAGCTGTTTTTT,TRBV4-2,-,TRBJ2-2,-
CASSLGQGQVGVYEQYF,TGTGCCAGCAGTTTAGGGCAAGGACAGGTAGGAGTCTACGAGCAGTACTTC,TRBV27,-,TRBJ2-7,TRBD1
CAIRGGDYEQYF,TGTGCCATCAGGGGGGGGGACTACGAGCAGTACTTC,TRBV10-3,-,TRBJ2-7,TRBD2
CATSRDRVLRGQYF,TGTGCCACCAGCAGAGATCGGGTCCTACGTGGGCAGTACTTC,TRBV15,-,TRBJ2-7,-
CASSLGLAETYEQYF,TGTGCCAGCAGCCTCGGACTAGCGGAGACCTACGAGCAGTACTTC,TRBV7-3,-,TRBJ2-7,TRBD2
CASSQGVGGLGETQYF,TGCGCCAGCAGCCAAGGTGTCGGAGGGCTCGGGGAGACCCAGTACTTC,TRBV4-3,-,TRBJ2-5,-
CASSGLAGGLNSYEQYF,TGTGCCAGCAGTGGTTTAGCGGGGGGCTTGAATTCGTACGAGCAGTACTTC,TRBV2,-,TRBJ2-7,TRBD2
CASSPGTGGNYGYTF,TGTGCCAGTAGTCCTGGGACAGGGGGCAACTATGGCTACACCTTC,TRBV19,-,TRBJ1-2,TRBD1
CASSYTRGRNTEAFF,TGTGCCAGCAGTTACACGAGGGGGCGGAACACTGAAGCTTTCTTT,TRBV6-6,-,TRBJ1-1,TRBD1
CASSLGRNEKLFF,TGTGCCAGCAGCTTAGGCAGAAATGAAAAACTGTTTTTT,TRBV11-2,-,TRBJ1-4,-
CASSLEPMTEAFF,TGCGCCAGCAGCTTGGAGCCGATGACTGAAGCTTTCTTT,TRBV5-1,few,TRBJ1-1,-
CASSPGTRGTRDEQFF,TGCGCCAGCAGCCCCGGAACCCGGGGAACACGGGATGAGCAGTTCTTC,TRBV4-1,-,TRBJ2-1,-
CASSDLQSYEQYF,TGTGCCAGCAGTGACCTACAGAGCTACGAGCAGTACTTC,TRBV25-1,-,TRBJ2-7,-
CASSLDGTGQETQYF,TGCGCCAGCAGCTTGGACGGAACGGGCCAAGAGACCCAGTACTTC,TRBV5-1,once,TRBJ2-5,-
CASGHPNRGGYTF,TGTGCTAGTGGCCACCCAAACCGCGGTGGCTACACCTTC,TRBV12-5,-,TRBJ1-2,-
CASSLAGLLSYEQYF,TGTGCCAGCAGCTTGGCGGGTCTGCTCTCCTACGAGCAGTACTTC,TRBV5-4,few,TRBJ2-7,-
CASRAGGFGQYF,TGTGCCAGCCGAGCGGGAGGGTTCGGGCAGTACTTC,TRBV28,-,TRBJ2-7,TRBD2
CASSQTGGKETQYF,TGCGCCAGCAGCCAAACCGGGGGGAAAGAGACCCAGTACTTC,TRBV4-3,few,TRBJ2-5,TRBD2
CASSLELNQPQHF,TGTGCCAGCAGCTTAGAACTTAATCAGCCCCAGCATTTT,TRBV11-2,-,TRBJ1-5,-
CASSFYGRAQGYSGNTIYF,TGCGCCAGCAGCTTCTACGGGAGGGCCCAAGGCTACTCTGGAAACACCATATATTTT,TRBV5-1,-,TRBJ1-3,-
CASSTGTGVYEQYF,TGTGCCAGCAGCACCGGGACAGGAGTCTACGAGCAGTACTTC,TRBV6-5,-,TRBJ2-7,TRBD1
CASSFSTTVGTYEQYF,TGTGCCAGCAGTTTCTCCACCACGGTGGGGACTTACGAGCAGTACTTC,TRBV27,-,TRBJ2-7,-
CASGLGQGDTEAFF,TGTGCTAGTGGTTTGGGACAGGGAGACACTGAAGCTTTCTTT,TRBV12-5,-,TRBJ1-1,TRBD1
CASKPDRGVIETQYF,TGTGCCAGCAAGCCGGACAGGGGCGTTATAGAGACCCAGTACTTC,TRBV2,once,TRBJ2-5,TRBD1
CASPGHTGELFF,TGTGCCAGCCCAGGGCACACCGGGGAGCTGTTTTTT,TRBV30,-,TRBJ2-2,-
CASGLDRVPETQYF,TGTGCTAGTGGTTTGGACAGGGTTCCGGAGACCCAGTACTTC,TRBV12-5,-,TRBJ2-5,-
CASSYTSGAGGPVGEQFF,TGCGCCAGCAGCTATACGTCCGGAGCGGGGGGGCCAGTTGGTGAGCAGTTCTTC,TRBV5-1,-,TRBJ2-1,TRBD2
CSVARRLNTEAFF,TGCAGCGTTGCCAGGCGTCTGAACACTGAAGCTTTCTTT,TRBV29-1,-,TRBJ1-1,-
CAISWTSGSADTQYF,TGTGCCATCTCCTGGACTAGCGGGAGTGCAGATACGCAGTATTTT,TRBV10-3,-,TRBJ2-3,TRBD2
CASSLVTGVAGELFF,TGTGCCAGCAGCTTAGTTACAGGGGTTGCCGGGGAGCTGTTTTTT,TRBV11-2,-,TRBJ2-2,TRBD1
CASSRTSGGLAYEQYF,TGTGCCAGCAGCCGGACTAGCGGGGGGCTCGCCTACGAGCAGTACTTC,TRBV11-2,-,TRBJ2-7,TRBD2
CASSQWTGDYGYTF,TGTGCCAGCAGCCAATGGACAGGGGACTATGGCTACACCTTC,TRBV16,few,TRBJ1-2,TRBD1
CASSNRGGSLGNEQFF,TGTGCCAGCTCTAATCGCGGGGGTTCCCTCGGCAATGAGCAGTTCTTC,TRBV18,few,TRBJ2-1,TRBD2
CASSLANAGETQYF,TGCGCCAGCAGCTTGGCCAACGCGGGAGAGACCCAGTACTTC,TRBV5-1,once,TRBJ2-5,-
CASSESGVDTQYF,TGTGCCAGCAGTGAATCAGGGGTAGATACGCAGTATTTT,TRBV6-1,-,TRBJ2-3,-
CASSFQRGANTGELFF,TGTGCCAGCAGCTTCCAGCGGGGTGCGAACACCGGGGAGCTGTTTTTT,TRBV7-2,-,TRBJ2-2,TRBD2
CASSPDRGSGELFF,TGTGCCAGCTCACCTGACAGGGGCTCTGGGGAGCTGTTTTTT,TRBV18,-,TRBJ2-2,TRBD1
CASRPTGGNYGYTF,TGTGCCAGCAGGCCTACAGGGGGCAACTATGGCTACACCTTC,TRBV6-5,-,TRBJ1-2,TRBD1
CASSSTGYQETQYF,TGTGCCAGCAGCTCTACAGGGTACCAAGAGACCCAGTACTTC,TRBV5-6,-,TRBJ2-5,-
CASSPSTGQGSNYGYTF,TGTGCCAGTAGTCCGTCGACAGGCCAAGGTTCTAACTATGGCTACACCTTC,TRBV19,-,TRBJ1-2,-
CASNTNTGELFF,TGTGCCAGCAATACTAACACCGGGGAGCTGTTTTTT,TRBV28,-,TRBJ2-2,-
CASSVHRGHQPQHF,TGTGCCAGCAGTGTCCACAGGGGCCATCAGCCCCAGCATTTT,TRBV6-4,-,TRBJ1-5,TRBD1
CAIRSSGNTDTQYF,TGTGCCATCAGATCTAGCGGGAACACAGATACGCAGTATTTT,TRBV10-3,once,TRBJ2-3,TRBD2